This T cell receptor beta chain comes out of a study of immune evolution from preneoplasia to lung adenocarcinoma. Germline CDR1 MRHNA, CDR2 SNTAGT. The CDR3 has 15 residues. V lost 0 bases and J 1 base, leaving 8 bases between the germline ends. The table came from immunoSEQ multiplex PCR; TCRdb's copy has only in-frame clones and leaves some out. The sample carries fewer than 13,000 clones, roughly 80% recorded once. Each case's diagnosis was confirmed by two pathologists on H&E. Premalignant or tumor cells were enriched by macro-dissection after pathologic assessment. The clonotype was recovered from a donor aged 70 or older with lung adenocarcinoma. The sequencing input was FFPE minimally invasive lung adenocarcinoma tissue. The chain uses TRBV6-4 and TRBJ2-3; D perhaps matches TRBD1 (5 bases). As DNA, the CDR3 is TGTGCCAGCAGTGACTCTGTAGGGGGCACAGATACGCAGTATTTT. This sequence encodes CASSDSVGGTDTQYF.